This record covers a single T cell receptor beta chain. The data were obtained in a study of blood T cell repertoires in COVID-19. Study as a whole: There were acute and convalescent COVID-19 samples, and they came from the United States, Italy and Spain.

In the authors' workflow: Scientists estimated how many nucleated cells there were by amplifying reference gene primers. The table came from immunoSEQ multiplex PCR; TCRdb's copy has only in-frame clones and leaves some out. V, J and clone size are those of that table, while D and trimming were read from the DNA. The sample holds roughly 77,000 clones; 79% are singletons and the top ten take 26%. This sequence originates from a man aged 55 to 70 with active or convalescent COVID-19. Sequencing used peripheral blood.

Here the CDR3 reads CASSLAQDRGRGYTF. CDR3 DNA sequence: TGTGCCAGCAGCTTAGCGCAGGACAGGGGGCGTGGCTACACCTTC. The chain has TRBV7-9 and TRBJ1-2, with 11 positions matching TRBD1. V shed 0 bases and J 7 bases; nucleotides not matched to a gene: 4. The V gene's germline CDR1 is SEHNR and CDR2 FQNEAQ (reference sequence). The CDR3 is 15 amino acids.